Each of the 24 T cell receptor beta chains below was sequenced from the same sample in a study of technical replicates of blood from a few donors (dated by TCRdb to 2016 to 2017). The library was generated by the immunoSEQ multiplex PCR assay. TCRdb limited this immuneACCESS table to in-frame rearrangements with V and J called. A share of clones is missing; checked studies link under half to unresolved V genes, and the rest is unexplained. This sample lists about 59,000 clones; about 94% were detected once. Jointly, the top ten make up under 5.5% of the sample. The sequenced material came from PBMCs. Receptor source: a human donor in good health. Some clones in this sample may be carry-over from other donors' samples.

This sequence joins TRBV11-3 and TRBJ2-5; possible D gene TRBD2, 6 bases. The length of the CDR3 is 13 residues. V was clipped by 0 bases and J by 7 bases, with 9 bases between them. Germline CDR1 is SGHNT and CDR2 is YENEEA. CDR3 nucleotide sequence: TGTGCCAGCAGCTTAGACAGGGAGGCGACCCAGTACTTC. It specifies CASSLDREATQYF.

V usage is TRBV6-5 and J usage is TRBJ1-3; possibly TRBD1 for D (6 bases). CDR1 MNHEY and CDR2 SVGAGI come from the germline V gene. V was pared by 2 bases and J by 11 bases, with 7 bases between. This CDR3 has 11 residues. CDR3: CASSYGQSIYF. The CDR3 DNA reads as TGTGCCAGCAGTTACGGACAGTCCATATATTTT.

This sequence joins TRBV7-9 and TRBJ1-1, with a tentative D call TRBD1 (6 bases). The V gene's germline CDR1 is SEHNR and CDR2 FQNEAQ (reference sequence). The CDR3 is 15 residues long. Trimming stripped 5 bases from V and 3 bases from J, with 16 bases between. CDR3 amino acids: CASSKGGLIYTEAFF. The CDR3 DNA reads TGTGCCAGCAGCAAGGGGGGGCTGATTTACACTGAAGCTTTCTTT.

The chain combines TRBV4-3 with TRBJ1-4; unclear D gene. The germline V gene has CDR1 LGHNA and CDR2 YSLEER. The CDR3 is 15 amino acids. V was pared by 0 bases and J by 7 bases, with 12 bases between. The CDR3 DNA reads TGCGCCAGCAGCCAAGATGTGAGGGTGCGTGAAAAACTGTTTTTT. It translates to CASSQDVRVREKLFF.

The chain is built from TRBV15 and TRBJ2-1, with 7 bases lining up with TRBD2. The length of the CDR3 is 14 residues. Germline V gives CDR1 LNHNV, CDR2 YYDKDF (reference sequence). V trimming: 6 bases; J trimming: 7 bases; junction bases outside the gene matches: 9. This CDR3 reads CATSGGRGGNEQFF. DNA of the CDR3: TGTGCCACCAGTGGCGGGAGAGGAGGGAATGAGCAGTTCTTC.

The rearrangement joins TRBV6-5 to TRBJ1-2; 7 nucleotides line up with TRBD1. Germline CDR1 reads MNHEY; CDR2 reads SVGAGI. CDR3 size: 11 residues. Trimming removed 10 bases from V and 8 bases from J; junction bases left unmatched: 7. The CDR3 DNA is TGTGCCACCTCGAGAGGGGGCGGCTACACCTTC. As protein: CATSRGGGYTF.

The chain has TRBV5-6 and TRBJ2-3, with TRBD2 matching 7 bases. The CDR3 length is 14 residues. Germline V CDR1 and CDR2: SGHDT, YYEEEE. The V segment lost 2 bases and the J segment 5 bases; nucleotides outside the gene matches: 5. In DNA form, the CDR3 reads TGTGCCAGCAGCTTTTTGGGGGAGGGAGATACGCAGTATTTT. This gives the protein CASSFLGEGDTQYF.

J is TRBJ2-7 and V is TRBV20-1, with D hard to call. This CDR3 contains 11 residues. The germline gives CDR1 DFQATT, CDR2 SNEGSKA (reference sequence). The CDR3, as DNA: TGCAGCGCATCTGCCGCGGCCTTGCAGTACTTC. Its protein product is CSASAAALQYF.

V is TRBV4-1 and J is TRBJ2-3; 10 nucleotides align to TRBD2. V lost 1 base to trimming and J lost 2 bases; unmatched junction nucleotides: 6. Germline V gene data show CDR1 as MGHRA and CDR2 as YSYEKL. This CDR3 has 17 amino acids. Here the CDR3 DNA reads TGCGCCAGCAGCCAAGCCCAGCGGGGGGGTTCCACAGATACGCAGTATTTT. Translated, it gives CASSQAQRGGSTDTQYF.

The chain employs TRBV19 and TRBJ1-5; 7 bases line up with TRBD1. CDR1 is LNHDA and CDR2 is SQIVND in the germline V gene (reference sequence). The J segment lost 6 bases and the V segment lost 9 bases, leaving 8 bases of the junction unmatched. This CDR3 comprises 13 residues. CDR3 amino acids: CASTGDWPQPQHF. DNA of the CDR3: TGTGCCAGCACAGGGGACTGGCCTCAGCCCCAGCATTTT. Full variable domain (rest looked up from reference TRBV19 and TRBJ1-5): DGGITQSPKYLFRKEGQNVTLSCEQNLNHDAMYWYRQDPGQGLRLIYYSQIVNDFQKGDIAEGYSVSREKKESFPLTVTSAQKNPTAFYLCASTGDWPQPQHFGDGTRLSIL.

The rearrangement uses TRBV4-3 and TRBJ1-6; 8 bases fit TRBD1. Germline V gene data show CDR1 as LGHNA and CDR2 as YSLEER. V dropped 4 bases and J dropped 10; count of bases not matched to a gene: 9. This CDR3 has 15 amino acids. The CDR3 DNA is TGCGCCAGCAGCCCCCTGACAGGGGAAGGCTCACCCCTCCACTTT. It translates to CASSPLTGEGSPLHF.

The chain combines TRBV15 with TRBJ2-7, with D perhaps TRBD1 (6 bases). The CDR3 is made up of 17 amino acids. Germline V CDR1 and CDR2: LNHNV, YYDKDF (reference sequence). The ends were cut back, 2 bases at V and 0 bases at J, with 17 bases in the middle. In nucleotides, the CDR3 is TGTGCCACCAGCAGAACAGCCAACAGGGCAAGCTCCTACGAGCAGTACTTC. Protein sequence: CATSRTANRASSYEQYF.

The chain combines TRBV11-3 with TRBJ2-7; a weak D match, TRBD1 (6 bases). The V end was cut by 4 bases, the J end by 3 bases, with 10 bases between. CDR1 and CDR2 from the germline V gene are SGHNT and YENEEA. CDR3 length equals 13 residues. The CDR3: CASSSGRGYEQYF. The CDR3 coding sequence is TGTGCCAGCAGCTCCGGCAGGGGCTACGAGCAGTACTTC.

The gene calls are TRBV5-1 and TRBJ1-2, with TRBD1 matching over 7 bases. Germline-derived CDR1 and CDR2 are SGHRS and YFSETQ. V was clipped by 4 bases and J by 4 bases; unmatched bases: 7. The CDR3 totals 14 residues. In DNA, the CDR3 is TGCGCCAGCAGCGACCCGGGACAGCTCTATGGCTACACCTTC. Translation gives CASSDPGQLYGYTF.

The rearrangement joins TRBV19 to TRBJ2-7; 8 nucleotides align to TRBD1. With 6 bases clipped from V and 5 bases from J, the junction kept 12 bases outside the gene matches. Germline CDR1 is LNHDA and CDR2 is SQIVND (reference sequence). The CDR3 extends over 15 amino acids. Here the CDR3 reads CASSPRGRVIHEQYF. CDR3 bases: TGTGCCAGTAGCCCCAGGGGGCGAGTTATCCACGAGCAGTACTTC.

In DNA form, the CDR3 reads TGTGCCAGCAGCTTAACCACCGGGAGCTACGAGCAGTACTTC. As protein: CASSLTTGSYEQYF. This rearrangement joins TRBV7-8 to TRBJ2-7; weak D call: TRBD2 (6 bases). The CDR3 runs 14 residues. Trimming shortened V by 2 bases and J by 3 bases, and 11 bases separated the two germline ends. Germline V gene sequence: CDR1 SGHVS, CDR2 FQNEAQ.

CDR3 loop: CASSLGEGTNGYTF. In nucleotides, the CDR3 is TGTGCCAGCAGCCTAGGTGAGGGGACAAATGGCTACACCTTC. The rearrangement uses TRBV7-9 and TRBJ1-2, with D maybe TRBD1 (6 bases). V gave up 5 bases and J gave up 6 bases, with 16 bases separating them. The CDR3 spans 14 residues. Germline assignment: CDR1 SEHNR and CDR2 FQNEAQ (reference sequence).

The V gene is TRBV5-6, the J gene TRBJ2-1, with unresolved D. V was cut by 4 bases and J by 8 bases, with 7 bases left in between. The germline CDR1 and CDR2 sequences are SGHDT and YYEEEE. There are 11 residues in the CDR3. The CDR3 DNA is TGTGCCAGCAGCGCGCACTATGAGCAGTTCTTC. Protein: CASSAHYEQFF. The entire variable domain, with the rest obtained from reference TRBV5-6 and TRBJ2-1, is as follows: DAGVTQSPTHLIKTRGQQVTLRCSPKSGHDTVSWYQQALGQGPQFIFQYYEEEERQRGNFPDRFSGHQFPNYSSELNVNALLLGDSALYLCASSAHYEQFFGPGTRLTVL.

This clone was counted once. This chain links TRBV12-5 with TRBJ2-1; 9 bases line up with TRBD2. Germline V CDR1 and CDR2: LGHNT, FRNRAP. V gave up 1 base and J gave up 4 bases; unmatched junction bases: 8. CDR3 length: 17 amino acids. The CDR3 DNA is TGTGCTAGTGGTTTGGCACACCCTCTAGCGGGGTACAATGAGCAGTTCTTC. Protein product: CASGLAHPLAGYNEQFF.

The chain combines TRBV18 with TRBJ2-7; 7 positions match TRBD1. Trimming at V came to 0 bases and at J to 4 bases, leaving 6 bases not matched to a gene. The CDR3 totals 15 residues. CDR1 and CDR2 from the germline V gene are KGHSH and LQKENI. CDR3 residues: CASSPPSQGVYEQYF. The CDR3 coding sequence is TGTGCCAGCTCACCACCGTCTCAGGGGGTTTACGAGCAGTACTTC. Combining the CDR3 with reference TRBV18 and TRBJ2-7 gives the whole variable domain NAGVMQNPRHLVRRRGQEARLRCSPMKGHSHVYWYRQLPEEGLKFMVYLQKENIIDESGMPKERFSAEFPKEGPSILRIQQVVRGDSAAYFCASSPPSQGVYEQYFGPGTRLTVT.

This sequence joins TRBV28 and TRBJ1-2, with 9 positions matching TRBD1. The CDR3 is made up of 14 amino acids. Per germline, CDR1 MDHEN and CDR2 SYDVKM. V lost 7 bases, J lost 3 bases, and 6 bases stayed unmatched. DNA for the CDR3: TGTGCCAGCAAGGGGACAGGGATTGACTATGGCTACACCTTC. This gives the protein CASKGTGIDYGYTF.

The rearrangement links TRBV7-3 to TRBJ2-5; 13 bases fit TRBD2. V trimming: 1 base; J trimming: 8 bases; junction bases outside the gene matches: 19. Germline CDR1 SGHTA, CDR2 FQGTGA. This CDR3 has 20 amino acids. CDR3 sequence (DNA): TGTGCCAGCAGCTTAAAGGCCCGGCTAACTAGCGGGAGGGCGAGGCGTACCCAGTACTTC. Its translation: CASSLKARLTSGRARRTQYF.

J is TRBJ1-4 and V is TRBV7-6, with no clear D. The ends were cut back, 6 bases at V and 11 bases at J, with 10 bases in the middle. CDR3 length: 11 amino acids. Germline assignment: CDR1 SGHVS and CDR2 FNYEAQ. CDR3 loop: CASSEGGKLFF. The CDR3 coding sequence is TGTGCCAGCAGTGAAGGAGGGAAACTGTTTTTT.

The genes are TRBV4-2 and TRBJ2-3, with TRBD2 matching over 7 bases. Germline trimming cut 8 bases from V and 5 bases from J; bases unmatched to any gene: 10. The CDR3 has 14 amino acids. Germline CDR1 reads LGHNA; CDR2 reads YNFKEQ. CDR3 sequence reads: CASPAGGSLDTQYF. Written as DNA, the CDR3 is TGTGCCAGCCCAGCCGGCGGGAGTTTAGATACGCAGTATTTT.